These T cell receptor beta chains were read from a single sample in a study of read filtering for tumor transcriptome and immune sequencing. TCRdb analysed the reads with MiXCR anew, one entry per CDR3 protein. Here the sample spans under 80,000 distinct CDR3 sequences, around 18% being singletons. The sample comprised a population of CD138-negative cells sorted from bone marrow. All receptors derive from a donor aged 40 or older with multiple myeloma. The CDR3 runs from the conserved cysteine through the conserved F or W. The D gene is left open where the match is weak. Only some rows state a clone size, as once, few, many or a class for expanded clones.

abundance	v_gene	d_gene	j_gene	CDR3aa	CDR3nt
many	TRBV24-1	NA	TRBJ1-5	CATQTEGSQPQHF	TGTGCCACCCAGACGGAGGGGAGTCAGCCCCAGCATTTT
many	TRBV6-4	NA	TRBJ2-3	CASSVGTRGLDTQYF	TGTGCCAGCAGTGTGGGGACTAGGGGGCTGGATACGCAGTATTTT
NA	TRBV20-1	NA	TRBJ2-1	CSARDQVGRGLSEQLF	TGCAGTGCTAGAGATCAGGTGGGCCGCGGGCTCAGTGAGCAGCTCTTC
many	TRBV12-3/TRBV12-4	NA	TRBJ2-5	CASSLVPSETQYF	TGTGCCAGCAGCCTAGTCCCCAGTGAGACCCAGTACTTC
many	TRBV11-2	NA	TRBJ1-2	CASSFDRGSYGYTF	TGTGCCAGCAGCTTCGACAGAGGGAGCTATGGCTACACCTTC
NA	TRBV9	NA	TRBJ2-3	CASSVGRGRTDTRYF	TGTGCCAGCAGCGTAGGGCGGGGTCGCACAGATACGCGGTATTTT
many	TRBV20-1	NA	TRBJ1-1	CSVGQAGTEAFF	TGCAGTGTAGGACAAGCAGGTACTGAAGCTTTCTTT
many	TRBV6-5	NA	TRBJ2-3	CASSYSWGSLGTDTQYF	TGTGCCAGCAGTTACTCTTGGGGAAGCCTAGGGACAGATACGCAGTATTTT
many	TRBV28	NA	TRBJ1-2	CASRLDGYYGYTF	TGTGCCAGCAGGTTGGACGGCTACTATGGCTACACCTTC
few	TRBV2	NA	TRBJ2-1	CASSEAEGWHEQFF	TGTGCCAGCAGTGAAGCGGAAGGGTGGCATGAGCAGTTCTTC
NA	TRBV2	TRBD1	TRBJ2-2	CASSEEGALGTGELFF	TGTGCCAGCAGTGAAGAGGGGGCGCTTGGTACCGGGGAGCTGTTTTTT